This entry is about one T cell receptor beta chain. Its antigen is unknown. No base qualities exist here, and no much larger clone lies one base off it. The data stem from a study of naive CD8 T cells in extremely preterm neonates (dated 2017 in TCRdb). Regarding the study in general: Sorted naive CD8+ T cells from four age groups (extremely preterm neonates, term neonates, young children and adults) were used in the study to compare TCRbeta CDR3 repertoires.

Term cord blood was obtained from about five elective full-term cesarean deliveries at about 37-41 weeks of gestation, without labor or rupture of membranes. Pregnancies with fetal demise, active maternal HSV infection or known maternal HIV infection were excluded from the study. A FACSAria III cell sorter was used to sort live, Annexin V-negative naive CD8+ T cells (CD3+CD8+CD45RA+CCR7+). Each sample yielded between roughly 17,000 and 100,000 sorted naive CD8+ T cells. Mixed venous-arterial cord blood was collected with preassembled standardized sampling kits. Cord blood was kept at room temperature and processed within 4 hours of collection. Ficoll-Paque density gradient centrifugation of diluted blood was used to isolate mononuclear cells. Before sorting, mononuclear cells were cryopreserved in 10% DMSO plus 90% FBS and kept long term at -150 degrees C. After thawing, cells were stained with Annexin V along with antibodies against CD3, CD8, CCR7 and CD45RA. The DNeasy Blood and Tissue Kit was used to extract genomic DNA from snap-frozen pellets of sorted cells.

A two-step, bias-controlled multiplex PCR was used to amplify TCRbeta CDR3 regions from genomic DNA. Primers specific for every TRBV and TRBJ gene segment were used in the multiplex PCR. The immunoSEQ Assay was used to generate TCRbeta repertoire data. The authors' pipeline ran thus. A relative-frequency ratio and a modified nearest-neighbor algorithm were applied to filter and cluster reads so that closely related sequences were merged. V, D and J gene assignments for CDR3 sequences followed IMGT annotation. Template counts were normalized for PCR amplification bias and quantified against synthetic TCR CDR3 analog sequences. Only unique productive sequences, defined as in-frame CDR3 sequences without stop codons, were included in the analyses. The immunoSEQ Analyzer software was used to calculate iChao1 richness and clonality, with clonality defined as 1 minus Pielou's evenness. JMP was used for statistical testing, with Student's t-test or a non-parametric test applied depending on Shapiro-Wilk normality results. TCRdb retrieved this table from immuneACCESS and kept in-frame rearrangements only. Not all clones are present; in checked studies, unresolved V genes account for under half, and no reason is known for the remainder. V, J and clone size are those of that table, while D and trimming were read from the DNA. This sample has about 7,300 clones in its table, and roughly nine tenths of those were observed once. Over 0.45% of the sample comes from the top ten.

Broad study findings and their caveats: To track T cell development within individuals, the authors urged prospective longitudinal studies of preterm and term neonates. Compared with the older groups, preterm CDR3s were shorter and closer to germline, carrying fewer N additions and showing less junctional trimming. A larger fraction of CDR3 nucleotide sequences was shared among preterm neonates (2.7%) than among term neonates (around 0.4%), young children (about 0.03%) and adults (roughly 0.01%). A small sample size and variable productive template counts among preterm samples were noted by the authors as limitations. Preterm neonates had significantly lower iChao1 richness than all other age groups (p < 0.05) and an even clone distribution, indicating a less rich repertoire.

From the cysteine through the phenylalanine, the CDR3 covers 14 amino acids. The only DNA kept is the CDR3, 42 bases in frame from the first base. V has 0 bases trimmed and J has 4 bases trimmed; junction bases matching no gene number 3. From a lookup of the germline V gene, CDR1 and CDR2 are LGHNA and YSLEER. Specimen: naive CD8+ T cells from cord blood. The clonotype comes from a newborn in good health. The sequence is built from TRBV4-3 and TRBJ2-7, and 7 junction bases match TRBD2. The CDR3 protein is CASSQDTGGYEQYF. The sequenced DNA: TGCGCCAGCAGCCAAGATACCGGGGGGTACGAGCAGTACTTC.